This T cell receptor (beta chain) was captured in a study of blood T cell repertoires in COVID-19. Study-wide context: There were acute and convalescent COVID-19 samples, and they came from the United States, Italy and Spain.

The participants were between about 18 and 90 years old and came from some 23 US areas. Donors of Cohort 3 who recovered were those that had two negative PCRs, clearance, or symptom resolution. Clones were sequenced by immunoSEQ multiplex PCR, and TCRdb holds only the in-frame ones, with some missing. Among some 330,000 clones listed, roughly nine tenths were seen once. CDR1 and CDR2 (germline): MNHEY, SVGEGT. Losses at the gene ends were 5 bases for V and 0 bases for J; bases not matched to a gene: 7. The CDR3 is 15 amino acids. The chain has TRBV6-2 or TRBV6-3 and TRBJ2-7, with TRBD2 identical over 7 bases. The sequence came from a woman aged 25 to 39 who had recovered from COVID-19. The sequenced sample consisted of PBMCs or T cells enriched from blood (not recorded which). This CDR3 is CASSRGGQSSYEQYF. CDR3 DNA sequence: TGTGCCAGCAGTCGGGGAGGGCAAAGCTCCTACGAGCAGTACTTC.